This TCR beta chain was sequenced for a study of T-cell memory formation after mild COVID-19. Each CDR3 protein gets one entry after TCRdb re-called the 5' RACE reads with MiXCR. This sample yields hundreds of thousands of distinct CDR3 sequences, of which more than 15% are seen a single time; around a fifth belongs to the top ten. General study points: Contracting clones, day 15 to 85, had balanced CD4/CD8, and later expanders favored CD4+.

In regard to this clonotype: Its antigen is not identified.

In germline, CDR1 is LNHDA, CDR2 SQIVND (reference sequence). The V gene lost 9 bases and the J gene lost 7 bases, with 6 bases spanning the gap. The CDR3 sequence is 10 residues long. The TCR originated in a man in his late teens or twenties who had mild COVID-19 (a few samples of this study predate the infection). Cell type and time point are not known. The gene calls are TRBV19 and TRBJ2-2; D is possibly TRBD2 (5 bases). Sequencing was carried out using PBMCs or a T cell subset sorted from them (not recorded which). In nucleotides, the CDR3 is TGTGCCAGCCGGGGCGGGGAGCTGTTTTTT. It encodes CASRGGELFF. The whole variable domain, remainder taken from reference TRBV19 and TRBJ2-2, is DGGITQSPKYLFRKEGQNVTLSCEQNLNHDAMYWYRQDPGQGLRLIYYSQIVNDFQKGDIAEGYSVSREKKESFPLTVTSAQKNPTAFYLCASRGGELFFGEGSRLTVL.